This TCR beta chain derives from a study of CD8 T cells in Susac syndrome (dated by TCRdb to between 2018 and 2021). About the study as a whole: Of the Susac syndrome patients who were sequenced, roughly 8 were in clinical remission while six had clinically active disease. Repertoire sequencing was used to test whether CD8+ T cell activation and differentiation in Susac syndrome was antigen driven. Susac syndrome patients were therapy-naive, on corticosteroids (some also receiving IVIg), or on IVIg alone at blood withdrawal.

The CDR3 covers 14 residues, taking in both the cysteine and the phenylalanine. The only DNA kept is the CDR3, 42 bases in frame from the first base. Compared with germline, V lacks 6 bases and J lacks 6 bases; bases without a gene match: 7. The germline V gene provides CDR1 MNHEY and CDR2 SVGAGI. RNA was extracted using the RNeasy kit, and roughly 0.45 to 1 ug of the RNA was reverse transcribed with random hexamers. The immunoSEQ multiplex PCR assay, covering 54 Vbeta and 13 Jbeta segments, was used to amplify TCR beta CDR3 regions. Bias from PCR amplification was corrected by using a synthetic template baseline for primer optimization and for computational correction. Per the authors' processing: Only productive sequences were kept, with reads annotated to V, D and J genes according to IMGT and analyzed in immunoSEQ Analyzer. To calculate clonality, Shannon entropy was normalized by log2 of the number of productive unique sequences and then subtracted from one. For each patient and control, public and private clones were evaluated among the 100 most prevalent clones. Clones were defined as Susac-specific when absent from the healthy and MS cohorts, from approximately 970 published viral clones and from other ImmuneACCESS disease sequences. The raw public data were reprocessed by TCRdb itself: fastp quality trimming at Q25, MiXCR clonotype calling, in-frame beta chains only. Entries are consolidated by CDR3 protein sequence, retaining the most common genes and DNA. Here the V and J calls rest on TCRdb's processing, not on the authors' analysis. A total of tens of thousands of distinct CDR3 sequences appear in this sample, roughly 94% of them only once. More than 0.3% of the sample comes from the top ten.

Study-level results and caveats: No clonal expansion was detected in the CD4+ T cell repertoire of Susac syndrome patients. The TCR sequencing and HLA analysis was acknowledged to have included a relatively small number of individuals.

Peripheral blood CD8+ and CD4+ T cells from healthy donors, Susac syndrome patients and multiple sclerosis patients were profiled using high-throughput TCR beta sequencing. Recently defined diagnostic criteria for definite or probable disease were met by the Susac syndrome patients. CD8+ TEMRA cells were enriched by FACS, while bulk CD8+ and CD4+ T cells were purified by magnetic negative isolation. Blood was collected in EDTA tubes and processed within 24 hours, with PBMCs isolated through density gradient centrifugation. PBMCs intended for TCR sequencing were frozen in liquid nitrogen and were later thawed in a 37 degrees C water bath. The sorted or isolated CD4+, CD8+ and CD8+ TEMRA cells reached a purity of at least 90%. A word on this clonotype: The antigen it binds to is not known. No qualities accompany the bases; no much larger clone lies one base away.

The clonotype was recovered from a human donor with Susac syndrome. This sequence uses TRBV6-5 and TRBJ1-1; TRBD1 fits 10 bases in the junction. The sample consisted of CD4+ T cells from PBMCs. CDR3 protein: CASRQTGGLAEAFF. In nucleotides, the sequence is TGTGCCAGCAGACAGACAGGGGGCCTTGCTGAAGCTTTCTTT.